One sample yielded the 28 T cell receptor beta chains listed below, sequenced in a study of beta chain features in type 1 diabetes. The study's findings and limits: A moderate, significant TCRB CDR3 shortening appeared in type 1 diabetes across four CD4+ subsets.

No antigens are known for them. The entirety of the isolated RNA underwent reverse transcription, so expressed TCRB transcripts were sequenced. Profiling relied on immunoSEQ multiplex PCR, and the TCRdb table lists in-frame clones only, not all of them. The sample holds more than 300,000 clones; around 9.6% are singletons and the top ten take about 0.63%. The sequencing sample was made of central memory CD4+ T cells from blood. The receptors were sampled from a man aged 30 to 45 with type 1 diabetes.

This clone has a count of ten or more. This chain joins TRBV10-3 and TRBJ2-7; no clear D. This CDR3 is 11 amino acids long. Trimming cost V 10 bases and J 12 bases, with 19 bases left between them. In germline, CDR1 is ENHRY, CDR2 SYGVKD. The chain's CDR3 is CASTSRAFWYF. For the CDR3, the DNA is TGTGCCAGCACCTCTCGCGCGTTTTGGTACTTC.

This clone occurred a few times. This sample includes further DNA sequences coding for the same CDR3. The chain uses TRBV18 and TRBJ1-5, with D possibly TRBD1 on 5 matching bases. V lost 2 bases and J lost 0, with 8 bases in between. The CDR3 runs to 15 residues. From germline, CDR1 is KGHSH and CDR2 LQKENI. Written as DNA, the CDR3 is TGTGCCAGCTCACCAGGGACTGATAGCAATCAGCCCCAGCATTTT. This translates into CASSPGTDSNQPQHF. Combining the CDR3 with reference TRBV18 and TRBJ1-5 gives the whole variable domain NAGVMQNPRHLVRRRGQEARLRCSPMKGHSHVYWYRQLPEEGLKFMVYLQKENIIDESGMPKERFSAEFPKEGPSILRIQQVVRGDSAAYFCASSPGTDSNQPQHFGDGTRLSIL.

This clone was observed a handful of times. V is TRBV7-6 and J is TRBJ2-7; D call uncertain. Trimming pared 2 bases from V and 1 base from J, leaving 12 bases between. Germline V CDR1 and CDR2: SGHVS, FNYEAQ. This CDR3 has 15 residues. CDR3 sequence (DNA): TGTGCCAGCAGCTTAAATCCTGGGGATTCCTACGAGCAGTACTTC. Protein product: CASSLNPGDSYEQYF. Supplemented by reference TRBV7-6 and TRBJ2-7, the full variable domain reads GAGVSQSPRYKVTKRGQDVALRCDPISGHVSLYWYRQALGQGPEFLTYFNYEAQQDKSGLPNDRFSAERPEGSISTLTIQRTEQRDSAMYRCASSLNPGDSYEQYFGPGTRLTVT.

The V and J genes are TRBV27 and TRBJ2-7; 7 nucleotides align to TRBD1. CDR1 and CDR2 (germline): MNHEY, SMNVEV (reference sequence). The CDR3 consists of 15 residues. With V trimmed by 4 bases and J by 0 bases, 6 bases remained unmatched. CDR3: CASSYRGGSSYEQYF. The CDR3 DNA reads TGTGCCAGCAGTTACAGGGGCGGTAGCTCCTACGAGCAGTACTTC.

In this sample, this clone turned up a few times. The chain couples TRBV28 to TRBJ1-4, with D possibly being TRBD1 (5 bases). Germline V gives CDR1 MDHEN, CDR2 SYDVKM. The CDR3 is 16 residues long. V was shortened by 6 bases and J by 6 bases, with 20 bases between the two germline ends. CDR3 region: CASSSPWGGGDEKLFF. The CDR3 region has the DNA TGTGCCAGCAGCTCCCCGTGGGGCGGGGGGGATGAAAAACTGTTTTTT.

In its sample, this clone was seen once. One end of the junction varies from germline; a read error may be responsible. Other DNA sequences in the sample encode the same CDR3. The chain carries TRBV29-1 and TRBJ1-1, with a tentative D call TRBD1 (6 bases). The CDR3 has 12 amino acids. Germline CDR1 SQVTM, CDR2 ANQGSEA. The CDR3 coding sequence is TGCAGCGTTGAGGGTGGGGGCACTGAAGCTTTTTTT. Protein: CSVEGGGTEAFF. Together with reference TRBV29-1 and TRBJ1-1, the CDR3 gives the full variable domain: SAVISQKPSRDICQRGTSLTIQCQVDSQVTMMFWYRQQPGQSLTLIATANQGSEATYESGFVIDKFPISRPNLTFSTLTVSNMSPEDSSIYLCSVEGGGTEAFFGQGTRLTVV.

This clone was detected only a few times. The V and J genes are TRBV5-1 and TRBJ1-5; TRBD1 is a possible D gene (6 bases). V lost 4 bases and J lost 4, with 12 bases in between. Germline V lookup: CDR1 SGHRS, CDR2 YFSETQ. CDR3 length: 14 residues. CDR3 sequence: CASSPGTMNQPQHF. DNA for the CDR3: TGCGCCAGCAGCCCCGGGACAATGAATCAGCCCCAGCATTTT.

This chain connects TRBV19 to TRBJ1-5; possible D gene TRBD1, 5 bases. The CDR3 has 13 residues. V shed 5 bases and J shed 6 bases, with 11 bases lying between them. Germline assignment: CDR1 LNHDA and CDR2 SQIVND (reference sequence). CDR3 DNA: TGTGCCAGTAGTGTACAGGCGGGTCAGCCCCAGCATTTT. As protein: CASSVQAGQPQHF.

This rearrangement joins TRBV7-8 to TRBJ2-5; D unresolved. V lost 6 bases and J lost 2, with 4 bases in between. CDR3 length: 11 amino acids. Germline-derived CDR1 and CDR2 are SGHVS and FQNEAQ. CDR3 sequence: CASRSQETQYF. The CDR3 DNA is TGTGCCAGCAGATCGCAAGAGACCCAGTACTTC.

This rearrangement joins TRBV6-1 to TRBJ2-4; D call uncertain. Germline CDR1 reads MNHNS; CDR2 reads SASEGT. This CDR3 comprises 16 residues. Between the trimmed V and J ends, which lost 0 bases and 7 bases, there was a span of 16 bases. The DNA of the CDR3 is TGTGCCAGCAGTGAAGCGGAGACCCCCGGATCGAACATTCAGTACTTC. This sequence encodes CASSEAETPGSNIQYF.

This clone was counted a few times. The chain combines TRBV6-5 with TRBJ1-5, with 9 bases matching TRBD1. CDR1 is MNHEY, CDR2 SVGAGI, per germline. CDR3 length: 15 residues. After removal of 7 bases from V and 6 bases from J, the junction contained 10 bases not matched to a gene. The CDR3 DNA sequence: TGTGCCAGCAAACCCGGGACAGGGAGTGGTCAGCCCCAGCATTTT. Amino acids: CASKPGTGSGQPQHF.

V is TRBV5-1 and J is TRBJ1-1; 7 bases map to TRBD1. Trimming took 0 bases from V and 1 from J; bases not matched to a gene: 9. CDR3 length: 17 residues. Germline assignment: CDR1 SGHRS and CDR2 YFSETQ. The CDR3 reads CASSLARQGPGNTEAFF. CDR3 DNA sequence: TGCGCCAGCAGCTTGGCGAGACAGGGACCGGGGAACACTGAAGCTTTCTTT.

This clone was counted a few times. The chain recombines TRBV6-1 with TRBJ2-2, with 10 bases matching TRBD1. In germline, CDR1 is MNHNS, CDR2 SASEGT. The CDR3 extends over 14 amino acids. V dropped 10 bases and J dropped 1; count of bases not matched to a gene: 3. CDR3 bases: TGTGCCACAGACAGGGGGCAGAACACCGGGGAGCTGTTTTTT. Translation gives CATDRGQNTGELFF.

The CDR3 here is CASSAGQGRYEQYF. The CDR3 DNA reads TGTGCCAGCAGCGCCGGACAGGGAAGGTACGAGCAGTACTTC. The chain joins TRBV9 to TRBJ2-7, with 8 bases identical to TRBD1. The V and J ends lost 3 bases and 4 bases, in that order; junction bases with no gene match: 6. Germline values: CDR1 SGDLS, CDR2 YYNGEE. The CDR3 loop spans 14 amino acids. Using reference TRBV9 and TRBJ2-7 for the parts outside the CDR3, the full variable domain is DSGVTQTPKHLITATGQRVTLRCSPRSGDLSVYWYQQSLDQGLQFLIQYYNGEERAKGNILERFSAQQFPDLHSELNLSSLELGDSALYFCASSAGQGRYEQYFGPGTRLTVT.

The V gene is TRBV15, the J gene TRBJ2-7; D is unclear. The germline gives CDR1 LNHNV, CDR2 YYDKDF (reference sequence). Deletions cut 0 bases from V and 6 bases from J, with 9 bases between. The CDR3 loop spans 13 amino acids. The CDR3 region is CATSRDTFREQYF. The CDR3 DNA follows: TGTGCCACCAGCAGAGATACGTTCCGCGAGCAGTACTTC.

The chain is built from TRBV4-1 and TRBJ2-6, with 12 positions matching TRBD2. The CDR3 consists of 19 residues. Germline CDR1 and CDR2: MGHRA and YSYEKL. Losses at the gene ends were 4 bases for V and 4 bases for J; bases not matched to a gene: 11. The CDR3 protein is CASSLSSGRETLGANVLTF. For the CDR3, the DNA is TGCGCCAGCAGCCTATCTAGCGGGAGGGAGACATTAGGGGCCAACGTCCTGACTTTC.

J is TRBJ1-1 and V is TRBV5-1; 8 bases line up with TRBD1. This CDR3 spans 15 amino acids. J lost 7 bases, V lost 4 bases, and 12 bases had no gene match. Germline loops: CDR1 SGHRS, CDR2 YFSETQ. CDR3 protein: CASSPGTGPGDEAFF. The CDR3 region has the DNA TGCGCCAGCAGCCCAGGGACAGGACCGGGCGATGAAGCTTTCTTT.

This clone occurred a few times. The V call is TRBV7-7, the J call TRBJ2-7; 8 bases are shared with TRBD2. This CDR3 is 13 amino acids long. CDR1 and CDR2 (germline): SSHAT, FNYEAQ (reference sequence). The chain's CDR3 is CATPGGASYEQYF. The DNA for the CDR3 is TGTGCTACCCCGGGGGGGGCATCATACGAGCAGTACTTC.

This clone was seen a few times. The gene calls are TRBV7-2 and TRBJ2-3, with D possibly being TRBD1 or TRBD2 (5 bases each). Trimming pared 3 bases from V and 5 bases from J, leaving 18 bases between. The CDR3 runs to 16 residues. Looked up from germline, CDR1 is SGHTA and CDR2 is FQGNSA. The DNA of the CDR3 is TGTGCCAGCAGCTTGGGGGACGGTGGGAGATTAGATACGCAGTATTTT. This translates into CASSLGDGGRLDTQYF.

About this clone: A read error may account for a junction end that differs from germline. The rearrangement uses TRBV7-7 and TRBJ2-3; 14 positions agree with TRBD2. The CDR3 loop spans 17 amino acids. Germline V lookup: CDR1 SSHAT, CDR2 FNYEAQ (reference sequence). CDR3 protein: CASSSGLAGGSADTQYF. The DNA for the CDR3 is TGTGCTAGCAGCTCAGGACTAGCGGGAGGTTCCGCAGATACGCAGTATTTT. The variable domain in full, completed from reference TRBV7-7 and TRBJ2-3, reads GAGVSQSPRYKVTKRGQDVTLRCDPISSHATLYWYQQALGQGPEFLTYFNYEAQPDKSGLPSDRFSAERPEGSISTLTIQRTEQRDSAMYRCASSSGLAGGSADTQYFGPGTRLTVL.

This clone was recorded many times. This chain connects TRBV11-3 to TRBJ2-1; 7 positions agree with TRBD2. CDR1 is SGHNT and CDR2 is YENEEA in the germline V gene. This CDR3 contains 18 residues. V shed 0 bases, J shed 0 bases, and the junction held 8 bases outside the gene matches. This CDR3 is CASSLDHSGSSSYNEQFF. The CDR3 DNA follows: TGTGCCAGCAGCTTAGATCATAGCGGGTCGAGCTCCTACAATGAGCAGTTCTTC.

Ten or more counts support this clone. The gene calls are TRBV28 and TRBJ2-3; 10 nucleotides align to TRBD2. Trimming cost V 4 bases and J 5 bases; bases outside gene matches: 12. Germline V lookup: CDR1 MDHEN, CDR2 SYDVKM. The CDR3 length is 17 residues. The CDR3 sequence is CASSSPNPGTSEDTQYF. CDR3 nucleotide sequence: TGTGCCAGCAGTTCTCCAAATCCCGGGACTAGCGAAGATACGCAGTATTTT.

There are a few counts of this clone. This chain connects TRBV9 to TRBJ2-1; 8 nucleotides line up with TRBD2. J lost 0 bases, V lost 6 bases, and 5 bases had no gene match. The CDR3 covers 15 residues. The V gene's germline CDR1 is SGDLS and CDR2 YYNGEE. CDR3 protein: CASKPGLDSYNEQFF. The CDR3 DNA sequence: TGTGCCAGCAAACCGGGACTAGACTCCTACAATGAGCAGTTCTTC.

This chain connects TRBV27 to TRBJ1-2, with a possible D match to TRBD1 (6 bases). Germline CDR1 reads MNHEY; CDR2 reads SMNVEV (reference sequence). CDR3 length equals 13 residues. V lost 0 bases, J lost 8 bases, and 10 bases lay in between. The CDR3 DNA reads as TGTGCCAGCAGTTTATCCAGGGGAGGAGGCTACACCTTC. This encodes CASSLSRGGGYTF.

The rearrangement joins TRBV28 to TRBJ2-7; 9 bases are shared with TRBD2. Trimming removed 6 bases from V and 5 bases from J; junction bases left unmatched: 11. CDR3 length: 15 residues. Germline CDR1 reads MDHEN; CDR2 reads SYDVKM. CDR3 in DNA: TGTGCCAGCAGCCACCTGAGCGGGGGGTCTAACGAGCAGTACTTC. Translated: CASSHLSGGSNEQYF.

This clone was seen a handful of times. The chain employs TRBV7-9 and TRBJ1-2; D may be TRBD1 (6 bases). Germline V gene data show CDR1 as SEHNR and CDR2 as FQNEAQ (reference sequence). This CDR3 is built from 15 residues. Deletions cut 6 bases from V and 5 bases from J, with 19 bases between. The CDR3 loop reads CASRIEGGAEYGYTF. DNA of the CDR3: TGTGCCAGCAGGATAGAGGGGGGCGCCGAGTATGGCTACACCTTC.

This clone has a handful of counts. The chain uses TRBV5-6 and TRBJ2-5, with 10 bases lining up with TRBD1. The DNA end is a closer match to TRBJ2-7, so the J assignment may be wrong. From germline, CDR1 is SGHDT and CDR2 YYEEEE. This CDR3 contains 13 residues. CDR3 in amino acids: CASSIGTGDEQYF. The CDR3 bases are TGTGCCAGCAGCATCGGGACAGGGGACGAGCAGTACTTC.

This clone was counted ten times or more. The CDR3 here is CASSLGLAHNEQFF. Written as DNA, the CDR3 is TGTGCCAGTAGCCTCGGTCTAGCACACAATGAGCAGTTCTTC. This chain connects TRBV19 to TRBJ2-1; the D gene is possibly TRBD2 (5 bases). Germline V CDR1 and CDR2: LNHDA, SQIVND (reference sequence). CDR3 length: 14 amino acids. Trimming took 6 bases from V and 5 from J, leaving 14 bases between them.